The rows below give T cell receptor beta chains drawn from one sample of a study of OX40 agonist ivuxolimab in advanced cancers. Using immunoSEQ multiplex PCR, the repertoire was profiled, and TCRdb retains in-frame clones only, with some absent. The sample shows approximately 60,000 clones, 75% to 90% of them seen only once. The specimen was CD4+ or CD8+ T cells sorted from blood, collected in a trial of the OX40 agonist ivuxolimab. The receptor source for this set is an adult with an advanced solid tumor such as melanoma, head and neck, liver or kidney cancer. The CDR3 runs from the conserved cysteine through the conserved F or W. Each record gives: D gene, V gene, J gene, clone size, CDR3 DNA, CDR3 protein. The D gene is left open where the match is weak. Rows may omit the clone size; those that give it use once, few, many or a size class.

d_call: .
v_call: TRBV6-6
j_call: TRBJ2-6
clone_size: .
cdr3_nt: TGTGCCAGCAGTTACCCTACAGTGCCTGGGGCCAACGTCCTGACTTTC
cdr3_aa: CASSYPTVPGANVLTF

d_call: .
v_call: TRBV11-2
j_call: TRBJ1-3
clone_size: .
cdr3_nt: TGTGCCAGCAGTTTTGAGTCTGGAAACACCATATATTTT
cdr3_aa: CASSFESGNTIYF

d_call: .
v_call: TRBV7-2
j_call: TRBJ2-5
clone_size: .
cdr3_nt: TGTGCCAGCAGCTTATCCCTTCAAGAGACCCAGTACTTC
cdr3_aa: CASSLSLQETQYF

d_call: .
v_call: TRBV5-6
j_call: TRBJ2-1
clone_size: .
cdr3_nt: TGTGCCAGCAGCATCGAAGCGGGCGCCACCGGCAATGAGCAGTTCTTC
cdr3_aa: CASSIEAGATGNEQFF

d_call: .
v_call: TRBV5-6
j_call: TRBJ1-5
clone_size: .
cdr3_nt: TGTGCCAGCAGCCGGACCTGGAATCAGCCCCAGCATTTT
cdr3_aa: CASSRTWNQPQHF

d_call: .
v_call: TRBV11-3
j_call: TRBJ2-5
clone_size: .
cdr3_nt: TGTGCCAGCAGCGGGGGGGAGACCCAGTACTTC
cdr3_aa: CASSGGETQYF

d_call: TRBD1
v_call: TRBV19
j_call: TRBJ1-2
clone_size: .
cdr3_nt: TGTGCCAGTAGTAGACAGGGGCTGTCATCAAATGGCTACACCTTC
cdr3_aa: CASSRQGLSSNGYTF

d_call: .
v_call: TRBV30
j_call: TRBJ2-7
clone_size: .
cdr3_nt: TGTGCCTGGAGTCTGGAGGATTCGGACGAGCAGTACTTC
cdr3_aa: CAWSLEDSDEQYF

d_call: TRBD1
v_call: TRBV19
j_call: TRBJ2-7
clone_size: large
cdr3_nt: TGTGCCGTTCAGGACAGGGACTACGAGCAGTACTTC
cdr3_aa: CAVQDRDYEQYF

d_call: .
v_call: TRBV19
j_call: TRBJ1-5
clone_size: .
cdr3_nt: TGTGCCAGTAGTACCGCAGAGGTTGGCAATCAGCCCCAGCATTTT
cdr3_aa: CASSTAEVGNQPQHF

d_call: TRBD2
v_call: TRBV6-1
j_call: TRBJ2-3
clone_size: .
cdr3_nt: TGTGCCAGCAGTGTCCTTAGCGGGGGCAAGGCAGATACGCAGTATTTT
cdr3_aa: CASSVLSGGKADTQYF

d_call: .
v_call: TRBV6-5
j_call: TRBJ1-2
clone_size: .
cdr3_nt: TGTGCCAGCAGTCTTAACAGGGTAGGTGGCTACACCTTC
cdr3_aa: CASSLNRVGGYTF

d_call: .
v_call: TRBV18
j_call: TRBJ1-1
clone_size: .
cdr3_nt: TGTGCCAGCTCACCAACTTGGGGGATTGAAGCTTTCTTT
cdr3_aa: CASSPTWGIEAFF

d_call: .
v_call: TRBV11-2
j_call: TRBJ2-5
clone_size: .
cdr3_nt: TGTGCCAGCAGCCCGTCGTGGCCAGCGCTCCAAGAGACCCAGTACTTC
cdr3_aa: CASSPSWPALQETQYF

d_call: .
v_call: TRBV7-6
j_call: TRBJ2-5
clone_size: .
cdr3_nt: TGTGCCAGCAGCTCCTTTGGGGAGTACCAAGAGACCCAGTACTTC
cdr3_aa: CASSSFGEYQETQYF

d_call: .
v_call: TRBV30
j_call: TRBJ2-7
clone_size: once
cdr3_nt: TGTGCCTGGAGTCGGAACTACGAGCAGTACTTC
cdr3_aa: CAWSRNYEQYF

d_call: .
v_call: TRBV7-9
j_call: TRBJ1-2
clone_size: .
cdr3_nt: TGTGCCAGCAGCATTGAACAGGTCTACTATGGCTACACCTTC
cdr3_aa: CASSIEQVYYGYTF

d_call: .
v_call: TRBV9
j_call: TRBJ2-5
clone_size: .
cdr3_nt: TGTGCCAGCAGCGTAGTAGGTAGCGGGGCAGGGGGAGAGACCCAGTACTTC
cdr3_aa: CASSVVGSGAGGETQYF

d_call: TRBD1
v_call: TRBV19
j_call: TRBJ1-5
clone_size: .
cdr3_nt: TGTGCCAGCGATGACCGGACAGGGGGATATAGCAATCAGCCCCAGCATTTT
cdr3_aa: CASDDRTGGYSNQPQHF

d_call: .
v_call: TRBV27
j_call: TRBJ2-5
clone_size: once
cdr3_nt: TGTGCCAGCAGACCCGGGACAAGGCCCCCAGGGACCCAGTACTTC
cdr3_aa: CASRPGTRPPGTQYF

d_call: .
v_call: TRBV5-1
j_call: TRBJ1-1
clone_size: .
cdr3_nt: TGCGCCAGCAGCTTTTCAGGGAACGGGGTCACTGAAGCTTTCTTT
cdr3_aa: CASSFSGNGVTEAFF

d_call: .
v_call: TRBV6-5
j_call: TRBJ2-1
clone_size: .
cdr3_nt: TGTGCCAGCAGCCGACAGGACGGGTTTAGTGAGCAGTTCTTC
cdr3_aa: CASSRQDGFSEQFF

d_call: .
v_call: TRBV7-9
j_call: TRBJ1-1
clone_size: .
cdr3_nt: TGTGCCAGCAGCTTTCCCCAACGACGGGCTGAAGCTTTCTTT
cdr3_aa: CASSFPQRRAEAFF

d_call: TRBD1
v_call: TRBV9
j_call: TRBJ2-7
clone_size: .
cdr3_nt: TGTGCCAGCAGCCTCCGGGACAGAGACTACGAGCAGTACTTC
cdr3_aa: CASSLRDRDYEQYF

d_call: .
v_call: TRBV19
j_call: TRBJ2-7
clone_size: .
cdr3_nt: TGTGCCAGTAGTACGGGACCCCCATGGACGCAGTACTTC
cdr3_aa: CASSTGPPWTQYF

d_call: .
v_call: TRBV7-3
j_call: TRBJ2-1
clone_size: .
cdr3_nt: TGTGCCAGCAGCTTAATGGGTGATGAGCAGTTCTTC
cdr3_aa: CASSLMGDEQFF

d_call: TRBD1
v_call: TRBV7-9
j_call: TRBJ1-4
clone_size: .
cdr3_nt: TGTGCCACCCACCTACTTGATAACAGGGGCATTAATGAAAAACTGTTTTTT
cdr3_aa: CATHLLDNRGINEKLFF

d_call: .
v_call: TRBV19
j_call: TRBJ1-2
clone_size: .
cdr3_nt: TGTGCCAGTAGTATAGTTGAAGGGTCGGAGTTGTTCGGCTACACCTTC
cdr3_aa: CASSIVEGSELFGYTF

d_call: TRBD2
v_call: TRBV5-1
j_call: TRBJ2-1
clone_size: .
cdr3_nt: TGCGCCAGCAGCTTCGGGCAAGCGGGAGACAATGAGCAGTTCTTC
cdr3_aa: CASSFGQAGDNEQFF

d_call: TRBD2
v_call: TRBV19
j_call: TRBJ2-5
clone_size: once
cdr3_nt: TGTGCCAGTAGTTTCGGACTAGCGGGAGAGACCCAGTACTTC
cdr3_aa: CASSFGLAGETQYF

d_call: TRBD1
v_call: TRBV6-5
j_call: TRBJ1-2
clone_size: .
cdr3_nt: TGTGCCAGCAGTTCCTTGGGACAGAACTATGGCTACACCTTC
cdr3_aa: CASSSLGQNYGYTF

d_call: .
v_call: TRBV19
j_call: TRBJ1-6
clone_size: .
cdr3_nt: TGTGCCAGTAGATGGACAGATAATTCACCCCTCCACTTT
cdr3_aa: CASRWTDNSPLHF

d_call: TRBD2
v_call: TRBV6-5
j_call: TRBJ2-5
clone_size: few
cdr3_nt: TGTGCCTGTCAACCCCCCGGGGGGGTGACCCAGTACTTC
cdr3_aa: CACQPPGGVTQYF

d_call: .
v_call: TRBV5-1
j_call: TRBJ2-7
clone_size: once
cdr3_nt: TGCGCCAGCAGCAGAAACAGGGCGCTGGAGCAGTACTTC
cdr3_aa: CASSRNRALEQYF

d_call: .
v_call: TRBV10-1
j_call: TRBJ2-5
clone_size: few
cdr3_nt: TGCGCCAGCAGTGACCAGGAAATGGGGACCCAGTACTTC
cdr3_aa: CASSDQEMGTQYF

d_call: .
v_call: TRBV6-6
j_call: TRBJ2-2
clone_size: once
cdr3_nt: TGTGCCAGCAAGGGGGGGGCAGGGGAGACCGGGGAGCTGTTTTTT
cdr3_aa: CASKGGAGETGELFF

d_call: TRBD2
v_call: TRBV7-3
j_call: TRBJ2-3
clone_size: .
cdr3_nt: TGTGCCAGCAGCTTAACTAGCGGGTCGATCACAGATACGCAGTATTTT
cdr3_aa: CASSLTSGSITDTQYF

d_call: .
v_call: TRBV14
j_call: TRBJ1-4
clone_size: .
cdr3_nt: TGTGCCAGCAGCCAAGGAGTATGGGGGGGAGTGTTTTTT
cdr3_aa: CASSQGVWGGVFF

d_call: .
v_call: TRBV7-2
j_call: TRBJ2-2
clone_size: .
cdr3_nt: TGTGCCAGCGCTGCTGGCCCCGAGACACCGGGGGAGCTGTTTTTT
cdr3_aa: CASAAGPETPGELFF

d_call: TRBD1
v_call: TRBV6-1
j_call: TRBJ1-2
clone_size: .
cdr3_nt: TGTGCCAGCAGTGCGTCCCCGGGACAGGGGGCGGTTGGCTACACCTTC
cdr3_aa: CASSASPGQGAVGYTF

d_call: .
v_call: TRBV4-1
j_call: TRBJ2-1
clone_size: .
cdr3_nt: TGCGCCAGCAGCCAGGAAGAGGGGCGGGGCTTTATTGGTGAGCAGTTCTTC
cdr3_aa: CASSQEEGRGFIGEQFF

d_call: .
v_call: TRBV10-2
j_call: TRBJ2-7
clone_size: .
cdr3_nt: TGCGCCAGCAGTTTCTCCTCCTACGAGCAGTACTTC
cdr3_aa: CASSFSSYEQYF

d_call: TRBD2
v_call: TRBV27
j_call: TRBJ2-7
clone_size: .
cdr3_nt: TGTGCCAGCAGTTTATCGTGGACTAGCGGGAGGAGATTATACTTC
cdr3_aa: CASSLSWTSGRRLYF

d_call: .
v_call: TRBV27
j_call: TRBJ1-5
clone_size: .
cdr3_nt: TGTGCCAGCAGTCTCGCGGGGCAGCCCCAGCATTTT
cdr3_aa: CASSLAGQPQHF

d_call: .
v_call: TRBV5-4
j_call: TRBJ1-6
clone_size: .
cdr3_nt: TGTGCCAGCAGCCCCCACGGGGGGGCTGATAATTCACCCCTCCACTTT
cdr3_aa: CASSPHGGADNSPLHF

d_call: TRBD2
v_call: TRBV11-2
j_call: TRBJ2-1
clone_size: .
cdr3_nt: TGTGCCAGCAGCTTATCAGCGGGGGTGAATGAGCAGTTCTTC
cdr3_aa: CASSLSAGVNEQFF

d_call: TRBD1
v_call: TRBV19
j_call: TRBJ2-3
clone_size: .
cdr3_nt: TGTGCCAGTAGTGAACAACCGACAGGGGGCGGAGATACGCAGTATTTT
cdr3_aa: CASSEQPTGGGDTQYF

d_call: .
v_call: TRBV11-2
j_call: TRBJ1-1
clone_size: once
cdr3_nt: TGTGCCAGCAGCTTGAAACAGGAAGCTTTCTTT
cdr3_aa: CASSLKQEAFF

d_call: .
v_call: TRBV29-1
j_call: TRBJ1-2
clone_size: few
cdr3_nt: TGCAGCGTTGGGGGGGAATCGGGTAAAGCGAACTATGGCTACACCTTC
cdr3_aa: CSVGGESGKANYGYTF

d_call: .
v_call: TRBV5-4
j_call: TRBJ1-4
clone_size: .
cdr3_nt: TGTGCCAGCAGCTCGCGTCGGGGAACTAATGAAAAACTGTTTTTT
cdr3_aa: CASSSRRGTNEKLFF

d_call: .
v_call: TRBV30
j_call: TRBJ1-1
clone_size: once
cdr3_nt: TGTGCCTGGAGTGTTGCAGGGCCAGCTTTCTTT
cdr3_aa: CAWSVAGPAFF

d_call: .
v_call: TRBV19
j_call: TRBJ2-7
clone_size: .
cdr3_nt: TGTGCCAGTATGAATGTTGGCGACTCCTACGAGCAGTACTTC
cdr3_aa: CASMNVGDSYEQYF

d_call: .
v_call: TRBV19
j_call: TRBJ2-7
clone_size: .
cdr3_nt: TGTGCCAGTAGTATAGCTAGTCCGTCCTACGAGCAGTACTTC
cdr3_aa: CASSIASPSYEQYF

d_call: .
v_call: TRBV4-3
j_call: TRBJ1-4
clone_size: .
cdr3_nt: TGCGCCAGCAGCCAGGGTGGGGCCGAAAAACTGTTTTTT
cdr3_aa: CASSQGGAEKLFF

d_call: .
v_call: TRBV10-3
j_call: TRBJ2-7
clone_size: .
cdr3_nt: TGTGCCATCAGTGAGTCCGCGGTGAGCTCCTACGAGCAGTACTTC
cdr3_aa: CAISESAVSSYEQYF

d_call: .
v_call: TRBV18
j_call: TRBJ2-3
clone_size: .
cdr3_nt: TGTGCCAGCTCAGGGTCGGCCGCCGGGCTCGATACGCAGTATTTT
cdr3_aa: CASSGSAAGLDTQYF

d_call: .
v_call: TRBV15
j_call: TRBJ1-5
clone_size: .
cdr3_nt: TGTGCCACCAGCAGGGTTTCCATAGCGCAGCCCCAGCATTTT
cdr3_aa: CATSRVSIAQPQHF

d_call: TRBD2
v_call: TRBV4-3
j_call: TRBJ2-5
clone_size: .
cdr3_nt: TGCGCCAGCAGCCAAGGTCTAGCGGGGGGGAAAGAGACCCAGTACTTC
cdr3_aa: CASSQGLAGGKETQYF

d_call: .
v_call: TRBV30
j_call: TRBJ1-1
clone_size: .
cdr3_nt: TGTGCCTGGAGTTGGGGGGGGGAGAACACTGAAGCTTTCTTT
cdr3_aa: CAWSWGGENTEAFF

d_call: TRBD2
v_call: TRBV9
j_call: TRBJ2-7
clone_size: .
cdr3_nt: TGTGCCAGCAGCGTAGGTGGCGGGAGCCCCTACGAGCAGTACTTC
cdr3_aa: CASSVGGGSPYEQYF